The 3 T cell receptor beta chains given below trace back to one sample, sequenced in a study of T cells after yellow fever vaccination. Using its own MiXCR run on the 5' RACE reads, TCRdb lists one record per CDR3 protein. Here the sample spans around 400,000 distinct CDR3 sequences, roughly 10% being singletons. Sequenced material: PBMCs, taken on the day of the first yellow fever vaccination. These receptors were obtained from a man aged 18 to 35 who received the YFV17D yellow fever vaccine.

This clonotype was recorded at least ten times. V is TRBV12-3 or TRBV12-4 and J is TRBJ1-1; D may be TRBD1 (6 bases). Trimming took off 6 bases at V and 4 bases at J, with 12 bases between the two ends. This CDR3 comprises 13 residues. The CDR3 protein is CASSFRGSTEAFF. Written as DNA, the CDR3 is TGTGCCAGCAGCTTCAGGGGTAGCACTGAAGCTTTCTTT.

The sample holds a few counts of this clonotype. The CDR3 is CASSRTGVGNTEAFF. DNA for the CDR3: TGTGCCAGCAGTCGGACAGGGGTAGGGAACACTGAAGCTTTCTTT. The genes are TRBV12-3 or TRBV12-4 and TRBJ1-1, with 9 positions matching TRBD1. The CDR3 extends over 15 amino acids. V gave up 5 bases and J gave up 1 base; unmatched junction bases: 5.

Only a few counts were recorded for this clonotype. The rearrangement uses TRBV21-1 and TRBJ2-1. TRBV21-1 is assigned pseudogene status. This CDR3 has 15 residues. The CDR3 is CASSKLVLSYNEQFF. For the CDR3, the DNA is TGTGCCAGCAGCAAATTAGTACTATCCTACAATGAGCAGTTCTTC.